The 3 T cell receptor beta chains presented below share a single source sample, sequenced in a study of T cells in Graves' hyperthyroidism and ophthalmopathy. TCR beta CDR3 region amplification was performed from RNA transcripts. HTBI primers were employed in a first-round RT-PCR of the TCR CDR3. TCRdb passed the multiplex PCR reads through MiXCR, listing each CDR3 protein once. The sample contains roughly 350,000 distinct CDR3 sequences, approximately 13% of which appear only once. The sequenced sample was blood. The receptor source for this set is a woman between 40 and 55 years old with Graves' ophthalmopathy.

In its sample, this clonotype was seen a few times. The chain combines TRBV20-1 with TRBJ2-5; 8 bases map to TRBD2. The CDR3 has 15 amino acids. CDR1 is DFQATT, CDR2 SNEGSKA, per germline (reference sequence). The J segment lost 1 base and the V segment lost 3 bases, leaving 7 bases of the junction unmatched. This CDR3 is CSASSPGGFQETQYF. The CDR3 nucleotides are TGCAGTGCTAGTAGTCCGGGGGGGTTCCAAGAGACCCAGTACTTC.

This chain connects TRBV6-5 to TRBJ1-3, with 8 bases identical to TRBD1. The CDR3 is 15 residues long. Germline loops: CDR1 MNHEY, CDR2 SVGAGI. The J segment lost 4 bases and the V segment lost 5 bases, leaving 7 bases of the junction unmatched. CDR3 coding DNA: TGTGCCAGCAGTAACGACAGGGGTCAAGGAAACACCATATATTTT. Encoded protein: CASSNDRGQGNTIYF.

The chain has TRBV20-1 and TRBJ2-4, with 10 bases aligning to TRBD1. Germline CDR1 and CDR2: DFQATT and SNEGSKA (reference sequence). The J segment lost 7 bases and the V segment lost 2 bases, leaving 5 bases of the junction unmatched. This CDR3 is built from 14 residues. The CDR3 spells CSARLPGQGNIQYF. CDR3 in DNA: TGCAGTGCTAGACTACCGGGACAGGGGAACATTCAGTACTTC.